Below are 14 T cell receptor beta chains sequenced from a single sample in a study of cytomegalovirus exposure and HLA in healthy donors. Both 60 Vbeta primers and 13 Jbeta primers went into the PCR. Method: immunoSEQ multiplex PCR; TCRdb's copy keeps in-frame clones and lacks some. The sample consists of 200,000 to 250,000 clones, 82% of them appearing once. Sequencing used PBMCs. These receptors were taken from a middle-aged woman in good health and CMV-seropositive.

This clone has just one count. The rearrangement joins TRBV9 to TRBJ1-2; the D gene is possibly TRBD1 (6 bases). Germline CDR1 and CDR2: SGDLS and YYNGEE. V was trimmed by 2 bases and J by 8 bases, leaving 13 bases between them. This CDR3 contains 13 residues. CDR3 nucleotide sequence: TGTGCCAGCAGCGTCGACAGGATAGGAGGCTACACCTTC. Translating it yields CASSVDRIGGYTF.

V and J are TRBV9 and TRBJ2-3, with D maybe TRBD2 (5 bases). CDR3 size: 16 residues. Germline values: CDR1 SGDLS, CDR2 YYNGEE. V was clipped by 5 bases and J by 0 bases, with 16 bases between them. For the CDR3, the DNA is TGTGCCAGCAGTCTAACTAGTGACCCGAGCACAGATACGCAGTATTTT. Encoded protein: CASSLTSDPSTDTQYF.

The genes are TRBV7-3 and TRBJ2-5, with D tentatively TRBD1 (6 bases). Trimming stripped 5 bases from V and 5 bases from J, with 18 bases between. This CDR3 is built from 15 residues. The V gene's germline CDR1 is SGHTA and CDR2 FQGTGA. The chain's CDR3 is CASSPRGTPAETQYF. The CDR3 DNA reads as TGTGCCAGCAGCCCAAGGGGGACCCCGGCGGAGACCCAGTACTTC.

This clone was recorded once. The same CDR3 also results from other DNA sequences found in this sample. J is TRBJ2-7 and V is TRBV7-2; D uncertain. With 4 bases removed from V and 2 bases from J, the gap between germline ends came to 6 bases. Germline loops: CDR1 SGHTA, CDR2 FQGNSA. The CDR3 has 12 residues. The CDR3 DNA reads as TGTGCCAGCAGCTCACAAACCTACGAGCAGTACTTC. This translates into CASSSQTYEQYF.

The chain couples TRBV6-6 to TRBJ2-2; 9 nucleotides line up with TRBD1. Germline assignment: CDR1 MNHNY and CDR2 SVGAGI (reference sequence). CDR3 length: 16 residues. V dropped 0 bases and J dropped 4; count of bases not matched to a gene: 3. The CDR3 here is CASSYSGTGSTGELFF. The CDR3, as DNA: TGTGCCAGCAGTTACTCGGGGACAGGGAGCACCGGGGAGCTGTTTTTT.

This chain links TRBV7-2 with TRBJ2-2, with TRBD2 identical over 13 bases. Germline CDR1 and CDR2: SGHTA and FQGNSA. Trimming at V came to 5 bases and at J to 0 bases, leaving 3 bases not matched to a gene. This CDR3 is built from 17 residues. CDR3 in amino acids: CASSRGTSGTNTGELFF. The CDR3 nucleotides read TGTGCCAGCAGCAGAGGGACTAGCGGGACGAACACCGGGGAGCTGTTTTTT.

V usage is TRBV6-4 and J usage is TRBJ2-7, with TRBD2 matching over 10 bases. This CDR3 region has 20 residues. Unmatched junction bases numbered 20, after V lost 4 bases and J lost 2 bases. Germline CDR1 is MRHNA and CDR2 is SNTAGT. The DNA for the CDR3 is TGTGCCAGCAGTGCCACCCCAATCAGACTAGCGGGTCCCGGCCCCTACGAGCAGTACTTC. This gives the protein CASSATPIRLAGPGPYEQYF.

This clone appeared a few times. This sequence joins TRBV12-5 and TRBJ1-3; tentative D call: TRBD2 (5 bases). The assigned J gene may be wrong: the sequence end matches TRBJ2-2 better. CDR3 length: 15 residues. The V gene's germline CDR1 is LGHNT and CDR2 FRNRAP. The CDR3 loop reads CASGLMAGNTGELFF. The CDR3 DNA sequence: TGTGCTAGTGGTTTGATGGCGGGGAACACCGGGGAGCTGTTTTTT.

The V gene is TRBV9, the J gene TRBJ2-7, with TRBD2 as a possible D gene (6 bases). The V end lost 0 bases, the J end lost 7 bases, and 14 bases lay between the germline ends. CDR1 SGDLS and CDR2 YYNGEE come from the germline V gene. The CDR3 covers 14 residues. In nucleotides, the CDR3 is TGTGCCAGCAGCGTAGTCGGGACGGCGGGAGAGCAGTACTTC. It codes for CASSVVGTAGEQYF.

The rearrangement uses TRBV19 and TRBJ1-2; no reliable D call. CDR1 and CDR2 (germline): LNHDA, SQIVND (reference sequence). Trimming took 6 bases from V and 1 from J, leaving 6 bases between them. The CDR3 length is 12 residues. In nucleotides, the CDR3 is TGTGCCAGTAGGGGAGGTAACTATGGCTACACCTTC. Translated, it gives CASRGGNYGYTF. Together with reference TRBV19 and TRBJ1-2, the CDR3 gives the full variable domain: DGGITQSPKYLFRKEGQNVTLSCEQNLNHDAMYWYRQDPGQGLRLIYYSQIVNDFQKGDIAEGYSVSREKKESFPLTVTSAQKNPTAFYLCASRGGNYGYTFGSGTRLTVV.

V usage is TRBV7-6 and J usage is TRBJ1-1; unclear D gene. The CDR3 covers 13 residues. Germline CDR1 is SGHVS and CDR2 is FNYEAQ. Trimming left V 2 bases short and J 5 bases short, with 9 bases between. The CDR3 here is CASSLLFGTEAFF. CDR3 nucleotides: TGTGCCAGCAGCTTACTTTTCGGGACTGAAGCTTTCTTT.

V and J are TRBV5-1 and TRBJ2-1; maybe TRBD2 (6 bases). Germline V gene data show CDR1 as SGHRS and CDR2 as YFSETQ. The V end lost 0 bases, the J end lost 9 bases, and 13 bases lay between the germline ends. The length of the CDR3 is 14 residues. The CDR3 DNA sequence: TGCGCCAGCAGCTTGGAACTAGCTAGGAGTGAGCAGTTCTTC. Residues: CASSLELARSEQFF.

The chain carries TRBV7-2 and TRBJ2-7, with D possibly being TRBD1 (6 bases). Germline values: CDR1 SGHTA, CDR2 FQGNSA. There are 13 residues in the CDR3. Trimming took 3 bases from V and 2 from J, leaving 8 bases between them. DNA for the CDR3: TGTGCCAGCAGCTTGACAGGACCCTACGAGCAGTACTTC. It translates to CASSLTGPYEQYF.

Comments on this clone: Sequence at one end of the junction differs from germline and may be a read error. The gene calls are TRBV7-9 and TRBJ2-5, with unresolved D. The germline CDR1 and CDR2 sequences are SEHNR and FQNEAQ (reference sequence). The CDR3 length is 12 residues. The CDR3 nucleotides read TGTTCCAGCAGCTTAGTCGGAGAGACCCAGTACTTC. Protein product: CSSSLVGETQYF.